This TCR beta chain was sequenced during a study of cytomegalovirus exposure and HLA in healthy donors. Study conclusions and caveats: Another analysis was done later, and it associated 16,951 TCR beta sequences with HLA alleles at 0.05 false discovery rate.

In its sample, this clone was seen a few times. The antigen remains undetermined. The study ran its PCR with 60 Vbeta and 13 Jbeta primers. The data were produced by immunoSEQ multiplex PCR, yet TCRdb's version contains in-frame clones alone and is incomplete. The sample holds under 200,000 clones, 68% seen once. Trimming pared 4 bases from V and 0 bases from J, leaving 4 bases between. The CDR3 is 12 residues long. Germline assignment: CDR1 SGHKS and CDR2 YYEKEE (reference sequence). Sequences were obtained from PBMCs. The chain is built from TRBV5-5 and TRBJ2-5; D not certain. The TCR originated in a woman in her thirties or forties in good health and CMV-seropositive. CDR3 nucleotides: TGTGCCAGCAGCCCCAACCAAGAGACCCAGTACTTC. It specifies CASSPNQETQYF. The entire variable domain, with the rest obtained from reference TRBV5-5 and TRBJ2-5, is as follows: DAGVTQSPTHLIKTRGQQVTLRCSPISGHKSVSWYQQVLGQGPQFIFQYYEKEERGRGNFPDRFSARQFPNYSSELNVNALLLGDSALYLCASSPNQETQYFGPGTRLLVL.